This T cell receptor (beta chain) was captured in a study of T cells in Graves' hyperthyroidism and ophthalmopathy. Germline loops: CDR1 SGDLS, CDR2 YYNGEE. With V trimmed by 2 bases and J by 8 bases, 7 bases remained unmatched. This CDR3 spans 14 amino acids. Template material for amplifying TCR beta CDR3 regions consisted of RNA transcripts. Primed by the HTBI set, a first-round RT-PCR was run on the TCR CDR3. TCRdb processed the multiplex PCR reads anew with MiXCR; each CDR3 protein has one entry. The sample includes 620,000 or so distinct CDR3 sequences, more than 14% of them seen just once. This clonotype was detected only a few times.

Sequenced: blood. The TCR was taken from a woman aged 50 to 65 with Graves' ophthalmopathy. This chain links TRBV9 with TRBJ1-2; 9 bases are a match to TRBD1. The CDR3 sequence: CASSVGTGIIGYTF. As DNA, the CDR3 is TGTGCCAGCAGCGTGGGGACAGGGATCATCGGCTACACCTTC. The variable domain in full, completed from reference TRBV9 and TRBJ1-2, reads DSGVTQTPKHLITATGQRVTLRCSPRSGDLSVYWYQQSLDQGLQFLIQYYNGEERAKGNILERFSAQQFPDLHSELNLSSLELGDSALYFCASSVGTGIIGYTFGSGTRLTVV.